Presented here are 8 T cell receptor beta chains from one specimen sequenced in a study of human T cells and chemical hapten exposure. Time point noted: patch test 1, 2 weeks after DPC sensitization. Noted treatment: therapeutic diphenylcyclopropenone sensitization with weekly scalp DPC. TCRdb independently ran MiXCR on the RACE reads; one entry per CDR3 protein. The sample holds 300,000 to 450,000 distinct CDR3 sequences, approximately 5.1% seen once. Specimen: whole blood, collected in connection with sensitization to the hapten diphenylcyclopropenone (DPC). These TCRs come from a woman aged 45 to 65 with alopecia areata. Some clones in this sample may be carry-over from other donors' samples.

This clonotype was picked up a small number of times. The rearrangement joins TRBV11-2 to TRBJ2-1; 10 bases match TRBD1. This CDR3 has 13 amino acids. The J segment lost 8 bases and the V segment lost 4 bases, leaving 2 bases of the junction unmatched. Germline V gives CDR1 SGHAT, CDR2 FQNNGV. The CDR3 bases are TGTGCCAGCAGCTACGGGACAGGGGATGAGCAGTTCTTC. Translated, it gives CASSYGTGDEQFF.

This clonotype was detected ten times or more. This rearrangement joins TRBV12-5 to TRBJ2-3; perhaps TRBD1 as D (6 bases). V was trimmed by 5 bases and J by 9 bases, leaving 12 bases between them. CDR1 is LGHNT, CDR2 FRNRAP, per germline. The CDR3 length is 12 residues. The CDR3 spells CASGLQRGTQYF. CDR3 DNA sequence: TGTGCTAGTGGTCTTCAGAGGGGGACGCAGTATTTT.

This clonotype was counted only a few times. The gene calls are TRBV6-1 and TRBJ1-5; D remains ambiguous. CDR1 and CDR2 from the germline V gene are MNHNS and SASEGT. This CDR3 has 15 residues. The ends were cut back, 2 bases at V and 0 bases at J, with 8 bases in the middle. The CDR3 sequence: CASSEYTYSNQPQHF. The CDR3 bases are TGTGCCAGCAGTGAATACACCTATAGCAATCAGCCCCAGCATTTT.

V usage is TRBV6-1 and J usage is TRBJ2-7; possible D gene TRBD2, 5 bases. The length of the CDR3 is 16 residues. The V end lost 5 bases, the J end lost 2 bases, and 19 bases lay between the germline ends. Germline CDR1 reads MNHNS; CDR2 reads SASEGT. The DNA for the CDR3 is TGTGCCAGCAGTAAACCCTTCGCGGGCCGCACCTACGAGCAGTACTTC. This encodes CASSKPFAGRTYEQYF.

This clonotype was found many times. The chain uses TRBV20-1 and TRBJ1-3; 8 bases agree with TRBD1. Unmatched junction bases numbered 16, after V lost 6 bases and J lost 3 bases. Per germline, CDR1 DFQATT and CDR2 SNEGSKA (reference sequence). The CDR3 totals 17 residues. The CDR3 nucleotides read TGCAGTGCCAATTCCATCGGGACAGGAAAACTTGGAAACACCATATATTTT. Its translation is CSANSIGTGKLGNTIYF.

This clonotype was counted only a few times. The CDR3 DNA sequence: TGTGCCAGTAGTATCGATTCGGGGGGGCCATACAATGAGCAGTTCTTC. Translating gives CASSIDSGGPYNEQFF. The rearrangement links TRBV19 to TRBJ2-1, with 8 bases identical to TRBD2. CDR1 LNHDA and CDR2 SQIVND come from the germline V gene (reference sequence). Unmatched junction bases numbered 8, after V lost 3 bases and J lost 4 bases. CDR3 size: 16 residues. Complete variable domain (other parts from reference TRBV19 and TRBJ2-1): DGGITQSPKYLFRKEGQNVTLSCEQNLNHDAMYWYRQDPGQGLRLIYYSQIVNDFQKGDIAEGYSVSREKKESFPLTVTSAQKNPTAFYLCASSIDSGGPYNEQFFGPGTRLTVL.

The table lists this clonotype with many counts. V and J are TRBV7-2 and TRBJ2-3, with D tentatively TRBD2 (6 bases). The ends were cut back, 5 bases at V and 7 bases at J, with 25 bases in the middle. The CDR3 sequence is 17 residues long. Germline lookup yields CDR1 SGHTA and CDR2 FQGNSA. The DNA of the CDR3 is TGTGCCAGCAGCCGTGTCCCTAGCGAGGATTACAGGAATACGCAGTATTTT. Translated: CASSRVPSEDYRNTQYF.

This clonotype was seen many times. This rearrangement joins TRBV12-3 or TRBV12-4 to TRBJ2-5; unclear D gene. Between the trimmed V and J ends, which lost 7 bases and 5 bases, there was a span of 17 bases. This CDR3 comprises 14 residues. CDR3 sequence (DNA): TGTGCCAGCACCAAGACTTCCGAGTACGAGACCCAGTACTTC. It yields the protein CASTKTSEYETQYF.